The source of this T cell receptor (beta chain) is a study of blood T cell repertoires in COVID-19. Background on the study: Samples taken during acute and convalescent COVID-19 were collected in the United States, Italy and Spain. T cells, B-cell-depleted T cells, or PBMCs supplied cDNA or gDNA.

Study processing details: Cell counts per sample came from amplifying reference gene primers. The method was immunoSEQ multiplex PCR; TCRdb's version includes in-frame clones alone and lacks a portion of them. The V and J calls and clone size were taken over from that table, and D and trimming were inferred from the DNA. Among about 48,000 clones listed, 65% to 85% were seen once. Germline V CDR1 and CDR2: SGHRS, YFSETQ. Trimming left V 4 bases short and J 4 bases short, with 13 bases between. The length of the CDR3 is 14 residues. The sequenced sample consisted of peripheral blood. The clonotype originates from a human donor with active or convalescent COVID-19. The donor label of this sample is uncertain. The chain couples TRBV5-1 to TRBJ2-3, with D perhaps TRBD1 (6 bases). CDR3 loop: CASSLRGGSDTQYF. For the CDR3, the DNA is TGCGCCAGCAGCCTACGAGGGGGTTCAGATACGCAGTATTTT.